The 27 T cell receptor beta chains listed next were all sequenced from one sample in a study of blood T cell repertoires in COVID-19. Assay used: immunoSEQ multiplex PCR; TCRdb lists only in-frame clones, some missing. This table has 93,000 or so clones, 87% appearing once. Sequenced: peripheral blood. All receptors come from a man aged 50 to 59 in a cohort sampled during active COVID-19.

J is TRBJ2-5 and V is TRBV29-1, with TRBD1 identical over 9 bases. The germline CDR1 and CDR2 sequences are SQVTM and ANQGSEA. The CDR3 extends over 14 amino acids. V lost 4 bases and J lost 2; bases outside the gene matches: 5. CDR3: CSVAGTGRQETQYF. The CDR3 DNA is TGCAGCGTTGCCGGGACAGGGAGGCAAGAGACCCAGTACTTC.

The chain couples TRBV6-4 to TRBJ2-1; 10 nucleotides match TRBD2. J lost 8 bases, V lost 3 bases, and 10 bases had no gene match. From germline, CDR1 is MRHNA and CDR2 SNTAGT. This CDR3 contains 16 residues. The CDR3 protein is CASSELSGGARDEQFF. CDR3 nucleotides: TGTGCCAGCAGTGAACTCAGCGGGGGGGCCAGGGATGAGCAGTTCTTC.

The V call is TRBV6-5, the J call TRBJ2-1, with a tentative D call TRBD2 (6 bases). V was trimmed by 7 bases and J by 7 bases, leaving 14 bases between them. This CDR3 comprises 13 residues. Germline V lookup: CDR1 MNHEY, CDR2 SVGAGI. This CDR3 is CASTGGGSNEQFF. Here the CDR3 DNA reads TGTGCCAGCACTGGAGGAGGGAGTAATGAGCAGTTCTTC.

The gene calls are TRBV3-1 (or the pseudogene TRBV3-2) and TRBJ2-5; 9 nucleotides line up with TRBD1. This CDR3 region has 14 residues. The ends lost 2 bases at V and 5 bases at J; junction bases unmatched: 3. Germline V gene lookup returns CDR1 LGHDT and CDR2 YNNKEL (reference sequence). The CDR3 loop is CASSQLGTGETQYF. CDR3 in DNA: TGTGCCAGCAGCCAATTAGGGACAGGGGAGACCCAGTACTTC.

This clone has a single count. V is TRBV7-8 and J is TRBJ1-5; possibly TRBD1 for D (5 bases). Germline V gene sequence: CDR1 SGHVS, CDR2 FQNEAQ. V lost 5 bases, J lost 4 bases, and 12 bases lay in between. The CDR3 length is 14 residues. CDR3 DNA sequence: TGTGCCAGCAGCCGAGACCGGGGGAATCAGCCCCAGCATTTT. Translation gives CASSRDRGNQPQHF.

The V call is TRBV11-2, the J call TRBJ2-5; 7 bases match TRBD1. Trimming took 5 bases from V and 4 from J; bases not matched to a gene: 10. Germline-derived CDR1 and CDR2 are SGHAT and FQNNGV. The CDR3 is made up of 15 amino acids. The CDR3 loop is CASSPFGTEGETQYF. Written as DNA, the CDR3 is TGTGCCAGCAGCCCCTTCGGGACAGAGGGAGAGACCCAGTACTTC.

The chain uses TRBV28 and TRBJ1-5; 9 bases are a match to TRBD1. From germline, CDR1 is MDHEN and CDR2 SYDVKM. The CDR3 has 16 amino acids. With V trimmed by 8 bases and J by 3 bases, 11 bases remained unmatched. This chain's CDR3 is CASAPADRGHNQPQHF. As DNA, the CDR3 is TGTGCCAGCGCTCCGGCGGACAGGGGACACAATCAGCCCCAGCATTTT.

V gene TRBV27 combines with J gene TRBJ1-5; tentatively, D is TRBD1 (6 bases). Germline V lookup: CDR1 MNHEY, CDR2 SMNVEV (reference sequence). The length of the CDR3 is 14 residues. Trimming stripped 3 bases from V and 4 bases from J, with 10 bases between. CDR3 region: CASSFGQTNQPQHF. The CDR3 DNA sequence: TGTGCCAGCAGTTTCGGACAGACTAATCAGCCCCAGCATTTT.

V is TRBV12-3 or TRBV12-4 and J is TRBJ1-2; D is perhaps TRBD1 (6 bases). V was clipped by 6 bases and J by 8 bases, with 16 bases between them. The CDR3 contains 13 residues. Here the CDR3 DNA reads TGTGCCAGCAGCCGGGACACAGCCTCGGGCTACACCTTC. Its protein is CASSRDTASGYTF.

The genes are TRBV7-9 and TRBJ2-2; a weak D match, TRBD2 (5 bases). The CDR3 consists of 16 residues. V lost 0 bases to trimming and J lost 6 bases, with 14 bases between them. CDR1 is SEHNR and CDR2 is FQNEAQ in the germline V gene (reference sequence). CDR3 loop: CASSLAYPGYAGELFF. CDR3 DNA: TGTGCCAGCAGCTTAGCTTACCCGGGGTACGCCGGGGAGCTGTTTTTT.

The gene calls are TRBV10-2 and TRBJ2-7; 11 bases are a match to TRBD1. This CDR3 is built from 13 residues. V trimming: 8 bases; J trimming: 2 bases; junction bases outside the gene matches: 2. CDR1 is WSHSY and CDR2 is SAAADI in the germline V gene. DNA for the CDR3: TGCGCCAGCGGGACAGGGGGAACCTACGAGCAGTACTTC. It yields the protein CASGTGGTYEQYF.

This chain links TRBV2 with TRBJ2-5; 7 bases fit TRBD2. The CDR3 is made up of 14 amino acids. The germline gives CDR1 SNHLY, CDR2 FYNNEI. V was clipped by 5 bases and J by 2 bases; unmatched bases: 5. The CDR3 region has the DNA TGTGCCAGCAGTAGACGGACTAGTCAAGAGACCCAGTACTTC. Translation gives CASSRRTSQETQYF.

This chain uses TRBV10-3 with TRBJ1-1, with TRBD1 identical over 8 bases. Germline V gene lookup returns CDR1 ENHRY and CDR2 SYGVKD. This CDR3 has 13 residues. Unmatched junction bases numbered 15, after V lost 10 bases and J lost 11 bases. DNA for the CDR3: TGTGCCAACCAGGGGGCGCAGGGGGCAAGGGCTTTCTTT. Protein sequence: CANQGAQGARAFF.

The J gene is TRBJ1-1, the V gene TRBV5-1; D perhaps matches TRBD1 (6 bases). The CDR3 length is 14 residues. Germline V gene sequence: CDR1 SGHRS, CDR2 YFSETQ. Trimming cost V 4 bases and J 5 bases, with 15 bases left between them. The CDR3 here is CASSVQGFGTEAFF. The CDR3 DNA reads TGCGCCAGCAGCGTACAGGGATTTGGTACTGAAGCTTTCTTT. Filled out from reference TRBV5-1 and TRBJ1-1, the complete variable domain reads KAGVTQTPRYLIKTRGQQVTLSCSPISGHRSVSWYQQTPGQGLQFLFEYFSETQRNKGNFPGRFSGRQFSNSRSEMNVSTLELGDSALYLCASSVQGFGTEAFFGQGTRLTVV.

The rearrangement links TRBV18 to TRBJ2-3; possible D gene TRBD2, 6 bases. V shed 3 bases and J shed 3 bases, with 13 bases lying between them. From germline, CDR1 is KGHSH and CDR2 LQKENI. This CDR3 spans 15 amino acids. In DNA form, the CDR3 reads TGTGCCAGCTCACCGATAACGGGACTTACAGATACGCAGTATTTT. Translated: CASSPITGLTDTQYF.

The rearrangement uses TRBV18 and TRBJ2-1; 8 positions match TRBD1. V dropped 1 base and J dropped 4; count of bases not matched to a gene: 3. From germline, CDR1 is KGHSH and CDR2 LQKENI. CDR3 length: 15 residues. The CDR3 DNA reads TGTGCCAGCTCACCACTGGGACAGGAGTACAATGAGCAGTTCTTC. It is translated as CASSPLGQEYNEQFF.

The V call is TRBV7-6, the J call TRBJ1-1; the D gene is possibly TRBD1 (5 bases). V lost 6 bases and J lost 5, with 19 bases in between. Germline assignment: CDR1 SGHVS and CDR2 FNYEAQ. The CDR3 loop spans 15 amino acids. The CDR3 protein is CASSRLHDRRTEAFF. CDR3 nucleotides: TGTGCCAGCAGTCGGCTCCATGACAGACGAACTGAAGCTTTCTTT.

This CDR3 reads CASRLAGGYTDTQYF. The CDR3 bases are TGTGCCAGCAGACTAGCAGGGGGTTACACAGATACGCAGTATTTT. The V call is TRBV11-2, the J call TRBJ2-3; tentatively, D is TRBD1 (7 bases). Between the trimmed V and J ends, which lost 6 bases and 2 bases, there was a span of 15 bases. CDR3 size: 15 residues. CDR1 and CDR2 from the germline V gene are SGHAT and FQNNGV.

The CDR3 bases are TGTGCCAGCAGGCCCAGGGCGTTTCAGGGGGTTAAGAACTATGGCTACACCTTC. It yields the protein CASRPRAFQGVKNYGYTF. The chain joins TRBV28 to TRBJ1-2, with 7 bases lining up with TRBD1. The germline gives CDR1 MDHEN, CDR2 SYDVKM. The CDR3 extends over 18 amino acids. Trimming at V came to 6 bases and at J to 2 bases, leaving 18 bases not matched to a gene.

The rearrangement joins TRBV6-5 to TRBJ2-6, with D perhaps matching TRBD1 (6 bases). CDR3 length equals 14 residues. The V gene lost 5 bases and the J gene lost 4 bases, with 9 bases spanning the gap. In germline, CDR1 is MNHEY, CDR2 SVGAGI. The CDR3 here is CASSPGVGANVLTF. The CDR3 DNA reads TGTGCCAGCAGTCCAGGGGTCGGGGCCAACGTCCTGACTTTC.

The chain employs TRBV7-9 and TRBJ1-2, with TRBD1 matching 7 bases. V lost 2 bases and J lost 7; bases outside the gene matches: 7. Germline V gene data show CDR1 as SEHNR and CDR2 as FQNEAQ (reference sequence). The CDR3 totals 14 residues. CDR3 amino acids: CASSLSGTASGYTF. The CDR3 coding sequence is TGTGCCAGCAGCTTAAGTGGGACAGCTAGTGGCTACACCTTC.

This rearrangement joins TRBV25-1 to TRBJ1-1, with TRBD1 matching over 11 bases. The CDR3 loop spans 16 amino acids. V trimming: 3 bases; J trimming: 6 bases; junction bases outside the gene matches: 9. The germline V gene has CDR1 MGHDK and CDR2 SYGVNS. CDR3 sequence: CASSEASGTGGSEAFF. The CDR3 DNA sequence: TGTGCCAGCAGTGAGGCATCCGGGACAGGGGGTTCTGAAGCTTTCTTT.

The chain is built from TRBV5-4 and TRBJ1-2; TRBD1 aligns across 9 bases. CDR3 size: 15 residues. The germline V gene encodes CDR1 SGHNT and CDR2 YYREEE (reference sequence). V lost 4 bases and J lost 4; bases outside the gene matches: 8. CDR3 bases: TGTGCCAGCAGCATCCGGGACAGGGACAGCTATGGCTACACCTTC. Translating it yields CASSIRDRDSYGYTF. Full variable domain (rest looked up from reference TRBV5-4 and TRBJ1-2): ETGVTQSPTHLIKTRGQQVTLRCSSQSGHNTVSWYQQALGQGPQFIFQYYREEENGRGNFPPRFSGLQFPNYSSELNVNALELDDSALYLCASSIRDRDSYGYTFGSGTRLTVV.

The rearrangement links TRBV11-2 to TRBJ1-1; D gene unclear. This CDR3 is built from 14 residues. Trimming took 5 bases from V and 2 from J, leaving 12 bases between them. CDR1 and CDR2 from the germline V gene are SGHAT and FQNNGV. Written as DNA, the CDR3 is TGTGCCAGCAGCGCTGGAGTAGGTAACACTGAAGCTTTCTTT. This sequence encodes CASSAGVGNTEAFF. The whole variable domain, remainder taken from reference TRBV11-2 and TRBJ1-1, is EAGVAQSPRYKIIEKRQSVAFWCNPISGHATLYWYQQILGQGPKLLIQFQNNGVVDDSQLPKDRFSAERLKGVDSTLKIQPAKLEDSAVYLCASSAGVGNTEAFFGQGTRLTVV.

The chain recombines TRBV6-2 or TRBV6-3 with TRBJ2-5; 14 bases align to TRBD2. This CDR3 is 20 amino acids long. V lost 2 bases to trimming and J lost 2 bases; unmatched junction nucleotides: 13. Germline values: CDR1 MNHEY, CDR2 SVGEGT. Here the CDR3 reads CASSYDLWTSGGPNQETQYF. The CDR3 bases are TGTGCCAGCAGTTACGATCTTTGGACTAGCGGGGGGCCGAATCAAGAGACCCAGTACTTC.

This chain uses TRBV5-6 with TRBJ2-7; D may be TRBD1 (5 bases). CDR1 and CDR2 (germline): SGHDT, YYEEEE. V lost 4 bases, J lost 3 bases, and 14 bases lay in between. The CDR3 loop spans 14 amino acids. The CDR3 region has the DNA TGTGCCAGCAGCCCTCTCGACAGCGACTACGAGCAGTACGTC. Amino acid sequence: CASSPLDSDYEQYV.

This clone turned up a few times. The V and J genes are TRBV4-1 and TRBJ2-7; D is possibly TRBD1 (6 bases). Trimming pared 1 base from V and 3 bases from J, leaving 13 bases between. The length of the CDR3 is 15 residues. The germline V gene has CDR1 MGHRA and CDR2 YSYEKL. The CDR3: CASSQAPRGIYEQYV. For the CDR3, the DNA is TGCGCCAGCAGCCAAGCCCCCAGGGGTATCTACGAGCAGTACGTC.